The clone carrying this T cell receptor (beta chain) was found a few times. Its antigen is not identified. The V and J ends lost 4 bases and 8 bases respectively, with 18 bases between them. Germline CDR1 is GTSNPN and CDR2 is SVGIG (reference sequence). This CDR3 region has 14 residues. PCR amplification relied on 60 Vbeta primers (plus 13 Jbeta primers). The data were produced by immunoSEQ multiplex PCR, yet TCRdb's version contains in-frame clones alone and is incomplete. Of approximately 120,000 clones listed, 75% to 80% are singletons. This entry is derived from a study of cytomegalovirus exposure and HLA in healthy donors. Study-level results: Differences between HLA loci emerged in a later analysis of TCR association rates, with DRB1 most and HLA-C fewest. In a later analysis, an Asian-associated ancestry cluster reportedly showed fewer N-insertions than the roughly 700-donor mean. The classifier reportedly diagnosed cytomegalovirus status with high specificity and sensitivity.

The sequence was collected from a middle-aged man in good health and CMV-seronegative. The specimen was PBMCs. J is TRBJ2-1 and V is TRBV30, with D uncertain. Here the CDR3 reads CAWNSFGPRDEQFF. CDR3 DNA: TGTGCCTGGAACTCATTTGGGCCTCGCGATGAGCAGTTCTTC.